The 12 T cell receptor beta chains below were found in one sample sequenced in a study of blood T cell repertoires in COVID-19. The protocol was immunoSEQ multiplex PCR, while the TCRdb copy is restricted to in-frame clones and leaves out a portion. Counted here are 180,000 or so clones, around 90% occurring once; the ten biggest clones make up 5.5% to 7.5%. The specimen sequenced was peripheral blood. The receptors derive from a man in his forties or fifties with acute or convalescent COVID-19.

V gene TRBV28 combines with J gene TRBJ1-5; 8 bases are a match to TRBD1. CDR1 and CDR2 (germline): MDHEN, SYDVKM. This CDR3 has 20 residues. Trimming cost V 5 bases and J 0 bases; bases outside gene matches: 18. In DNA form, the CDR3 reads TGTGCCAGCAGTATCACCCGCCGGGACAGGCCTAAGTATAGCAATCAGCCCCAGCATTTT. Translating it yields CASSITRRDRPKYSNQPQHF.

The CDR3 here is CASSTNGKLFF. CDR3 nucleotide sequence: TGTGCCAGCAGTACCAACGGGAAACTGTTTTTT. This chain uses TRBV6-5 with TRBJ1-4, with D uncertain. Germline loops: CDR1 MNHEY, CDR2 SVGAGI. The V gene lost 5 bases and the J gene lost 11 bases, with 9 bases spanning the gap. This CDR3 contains 11 residues.

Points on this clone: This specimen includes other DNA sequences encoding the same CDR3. The CDR3 sequence: CASSRTGGTEAFF. CDR3 nucleotide sequence: TGTGCCAGCAGTCGCACAGGGGGTACTGAAGCTTTCTTT. The rearrangement uses TRBV27 and TRBJ1-1; 8 positions agree with TRBD1. CDR1 and CDR2 from the germline V gene are MNHEY and SMNVEV (reference sequence). V dropped 5 bases and J dropped 5; count of bases not matched to a gene: 4. The CDR3 extends over 13 amino acids.

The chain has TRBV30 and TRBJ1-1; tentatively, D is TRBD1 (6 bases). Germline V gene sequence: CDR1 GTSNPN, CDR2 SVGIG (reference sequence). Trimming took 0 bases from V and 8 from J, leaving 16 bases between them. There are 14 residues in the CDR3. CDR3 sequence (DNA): TGTGCCTGGAGTGTTTGGACAGCGACAGCCGAAGCTTTCTTT. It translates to CAWSVWTATAEAFF.

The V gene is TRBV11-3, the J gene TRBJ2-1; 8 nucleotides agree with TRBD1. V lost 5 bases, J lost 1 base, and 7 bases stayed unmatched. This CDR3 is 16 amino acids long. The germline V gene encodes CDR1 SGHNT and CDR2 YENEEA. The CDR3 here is CASSPGTGQSYNEQFF. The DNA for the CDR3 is TGTGCCAGCAGCCCCGGGACAGGACAATCCTACAATGAGCAGTTCTTC.

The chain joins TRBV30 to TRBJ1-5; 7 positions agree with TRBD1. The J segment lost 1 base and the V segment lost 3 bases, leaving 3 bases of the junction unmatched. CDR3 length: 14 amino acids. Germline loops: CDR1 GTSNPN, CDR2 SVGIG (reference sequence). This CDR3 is CAWRLTGSNQPQHF. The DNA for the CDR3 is TGTGCCTGGAGGCTGACAGGGAGCAATCAGCCCCAGCATTTT.

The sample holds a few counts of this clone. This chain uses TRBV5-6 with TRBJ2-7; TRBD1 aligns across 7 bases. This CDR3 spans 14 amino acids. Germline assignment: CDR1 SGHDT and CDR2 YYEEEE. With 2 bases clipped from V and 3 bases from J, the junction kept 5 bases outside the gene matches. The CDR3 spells CASSFGTASYEQYF. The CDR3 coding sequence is TGTGCCAGCAGCTTTGGGACAGCAAGCTACGAGCAGTACTTC.

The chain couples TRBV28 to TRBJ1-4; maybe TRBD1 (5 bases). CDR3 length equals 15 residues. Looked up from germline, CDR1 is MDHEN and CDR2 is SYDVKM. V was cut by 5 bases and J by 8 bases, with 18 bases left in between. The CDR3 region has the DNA TGTGCCAGCAGTGGGGCCCCCTCCGTTGGGGAAAAACTGTTTTTT. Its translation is CASSGAPSVGEKLFF.

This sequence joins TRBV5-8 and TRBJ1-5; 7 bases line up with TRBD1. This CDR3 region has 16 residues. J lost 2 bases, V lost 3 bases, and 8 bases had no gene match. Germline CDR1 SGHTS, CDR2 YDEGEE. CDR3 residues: CASSYRQGRGNQPQHF. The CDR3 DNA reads TGTGCCAGCAGCTATAGACAGGGTAGGGGCAATCAGCCCCAGCATTTT.

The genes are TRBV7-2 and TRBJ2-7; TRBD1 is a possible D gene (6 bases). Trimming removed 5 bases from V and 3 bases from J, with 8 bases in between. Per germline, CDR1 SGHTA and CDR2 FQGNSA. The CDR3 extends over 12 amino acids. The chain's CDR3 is CASSRTDYEQYF. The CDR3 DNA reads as TGTGCCAGCAGCAGGACAGACTACGAGCAGTACTTC.

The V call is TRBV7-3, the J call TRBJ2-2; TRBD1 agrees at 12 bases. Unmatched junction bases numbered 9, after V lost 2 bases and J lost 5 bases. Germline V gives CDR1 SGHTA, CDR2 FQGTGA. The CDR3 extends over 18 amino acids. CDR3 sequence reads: CASSLQGQGALGTGELFF. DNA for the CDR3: TGTGCCAGCAGCTTACAGGGACAGGGGGCACTGGGGACCGGGGAGCTGTTTTTT.

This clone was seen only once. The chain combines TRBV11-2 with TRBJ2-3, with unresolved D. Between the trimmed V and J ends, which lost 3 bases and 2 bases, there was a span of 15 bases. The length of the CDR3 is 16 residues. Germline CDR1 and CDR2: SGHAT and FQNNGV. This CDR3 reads CASSFNTQRLTDTQYF. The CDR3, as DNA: TGTGCCAGCAGCTTTAACACCCAAAGACTCACAGATACGCAGTATTTT.